This is a list of T cell receptor beta chains from one sample in a study of shared clonotypes between healthy human individuals. The protocol was immunoSEQ multiplex PCR, while the TCRdb copy is restricted to in-frame clones and leaves out a portion. This sample yields more than 450,000 clones, of which about four fifths are seen a single time; under 15% belongs to the top ten. Sequences were obtained from PBMCs. The source is a woman aged 40 to 50 in good health. Some clones in this sample may be carry-over from other donors' samples. Each CDR3 is given with its conserved first and last residue. The D gene is left open where the match is weak. The size of a clone is reported for some rows only, either as once, few or many, or as a class for expanded clones.

J gene: TRBJ2-7
clone size: once
D gene: TRBD2
V gene: TRBV27
CDR3 DNA: TGTGCCAGCAGTTTCGGGACTAGCGGGAGCGGCGAGCAGTACTTC
CDR3 protein: CASSFGTSGSGEQYF

J gene: TRBJ1-6
clone size: NA
D gene: NA
V gene: TRBV28
CDR3 DNA: TGTGCCAGCAGCCGATTGGACATTATGGTCCACTTT
CDR3 protein: CASSRLDIMVHF

J gene: TRBJ1-2
clone size: NA
D gene: TRBD1
V gene: TRBV15
CDR3 DNA: TGTGCCACCAGGGTCCCGGGACAGGGATCTGGCTACACCTTC
CDR3 protein: CATRVPGQGSGYTF

J gene: TRBJ1-1
clone size: NA
D gene: NA
V gene: TRBV7-9
CDR3 DNA: TGTGCCAGCAGCCCTAATACTTTCACGAACACTGAAGCTTTCTTT
CDR3 protein: CASSPNTFTNTEAFF

J gene: TRBJ2-7
clone size: once
D gene: NA
V gene: TRBV27
CDR3 DNA: TGTGCCAGCAGCTATAGCTCCTACGAGCAGTACTTC
CDR3 protein: CASSYSSYEQYF

J gene: TRBJ2-2
clone size: few
D gene: TRBD2
V gene: TRBV7-9
CDR3 DNA: TGTGCCAGCAGCTCGTCCGCTGCGGGAGTCACCGGGGAGCTGTTTTTT
CDR3 protein: CASSSSAAGVTGELFF

J gene: TRBJ2-7
clone size: few
D gene: TRBD2
V gene: TRBV29-1
CDR3 DNA: TGCAGCGTTGAAATAGCGGGGTTACCCTACGAGCAGTACTTC
CDR3 protein: CSVEIAGLPYEQYF

J gene: TRBJ2-7
clone size: NA
D gene: NA
V gene: TRBV4-1
CDR3 DNA: TGCGCCAGCAGCCAAGGCACTATCGCATACGAGCAGTACTTC
CDR3 protein: CASSQGTIAYEQYF

J gene: TRBJ2-1
clone size: NA
D gene: TRBD2
V gene: TRBV7-9
CDR3 DNA: TGTGCCAGCAGCAGGACTAGCTACAATGAGCAGTTCTTC
CDR3 protein: CASSRTSYNEQFF

J gene: TRBJ1-1
clone size: many
D gene: TRBD1
V gene: TRBV5-4
CDR3 DNA: TGTGCCAGCAGCAGCGGGGACAGAGGGTACACTGAAGCTTTCTTT
CDR3 protein: CASSSGDRGYTEAFF

J gene: TRBJ2-7
clone size: many
D gene: NA
V gene: TRBV6-5
CDR3 DNA: TGTGCCAGCAGTTACAGCCGCTACGAGCAGTACTTC
CDR3 protein: CASSYSRYEQYF

J gene: TRBJ2-1
clone size: NA
D gene: NA
V gene: TRBV11-2
CDR3 DNA: TGTGCCAGCAGCTTACTCAAAGGGGCCTACAATGAGCAGTTCTTC
CDR3 protein: CASSLLKGAYNEQFF

J gene: TRBJ2-7
clone size: NA
D gene: TRBD2
V gene: TRBV7-2
CDR3 DNA: TGTGCCAGCAGCTTAGCGGGAGGGCCCGACGAGCAGTACTTC
CDR3 protein: CASSLAGGPDEQYF

J gene: TRBJ1-2
clone size: NA
D gene: TRBD1
V gene: TRBV27
CDR3 DNA: TGTGCCAGCAGTTCCTGGCCGGGACAGGGGTATGGCTACACCTTC
CDR3 protein: CASSSWPGQGYGYTF

J gene: TRBJ1-4
clone size: NA
D gene: TRBD1
V gene: TRBV19
CDR3 DNA: TGTGCCAGTAAGAGCGACAGGGAAGTTGAAAAACTGTTTTTT
CDR3 protein: CASKSDREVEKLFF

J gene: TRBJ2-7
clone size: NA
D gene: NA
V gene: TRBV6-6
CDR3 DNA: TGTGCCAGCAGTTACTCCTCCACAGGTGTTACCTACGAGCAGTACTTC
CDR3 protein: CASSYSSTGVTYEQYF

J gene: TRBJ2-7
clone size: once
D gene: TRBD2
V gene: TRBV7-3
CDR3 DNA: TGTGCCACACCCGGGGCTAGCGGGAGGTCCTACGAGCAGTACTTC
CDR3 protein: CATPGASGRSYEQYF

J gene: TRBJ1-5
clone size: NA
D gene: NA
V gene: TRBV19
CDR3 DNA: TGTGCCAGTTCGTGGGAATCGCGCAATCAGCCCCAGCATTTT
CDR3 protein: CASSWESRNQPQHF

J gene: TRBJ2-7
clone size: NA
D gene: TRBD2
V gene: TRBV7-2
CDR3 DNA: TGTGCCAGCAGCTTGACTAGCGGGAGATACGAGCAGTACTTC
CDR3 protein: CASSLTSGRYEQYF

J gene: TRBJ2-7
clone size: NA
D gene: NA
V gene: TRBV11-2
CDR3 DNA: TGTGCCAGCAGCTTAGTTTTGGGGGGTCCTTTCTACGAGCAGTACTTC
CDR3 protein: CASSLVLGGPFYEQYF

J gene: TRBJ2-5
clone size: NA
D gene: NA
V gene: TRBV6-5
CDR3 DNA: TGTGCCAGCAGCGGATTGGGGGGCGGGGAGACCCAGTACTTC
CDR3 protein: CASSGLGGGETQYF

J gene: TRBJ2-7
clone size: NA
D gene: TRBD1
V gene: TRBV15
CDR3 DNA: TGTGCCACCAGCACGGGACAGGGGTCCTACGAGCAGTACTTC
CDR3 protein: CATSTGQGSYEQYF

J gene: TRBJ2-2
clone size: NA
D gene: NA
V gene: TRBV27
CDR3 DNA: TGTGCCAGCAGTCCTCGGGGGCAGGCGGGCGGGGAGCTGTTTTTT
CDR3 protein: CASSPRGQAGGELFF

J gene: TRBJ2-7
clone size: NA
D gene: TRBD2
V gene: TRBV19
CDR3 DNA: TGTGCCAGTAGTATTTATCAGGGAGGGGAGCAGTACTTC
CDR3 protein: CASSIYQGGEQYF

J gene: TRBJ2-1
clone size: NA
D gene: NA
V gene: TRBV19
CDR3 DNA: TGTGCCAGTAGTATACGGGCCAATTACAATGAGCAGTTCTTC
CDR3 protein: CASSIRANYNEQFF

J gene: TRBJ2-3
clone size: NA
D gene: NA
V gene: TRBV4-2
CDR3 DNA: TGTGCCAGCAGCCAAGATACAACCACAGATACGCAGTATTTT
CDR3 protein: CASSQDTTTDTQYF

J gene: TRBJ1-1
clone size: few
D gene: NA
V gene: TRBV6-6
CDR3 DNA: TGTGCCAGCAGTTACTCGGACACCCTGAACACTGAAGCTTTCTTT
CDR3 protein: CASSYSDTLNTEAFF

J gene: TRBJ2-7
clone size: NA
D gene: NA
V gene: TRBV27
CDR3 DNA: TGTGCCAGCAGTTTATCACTAAACTCCTACGAGCAGTACTTC
CDR3 protein: CASSLSLNSYEQYF

J gene: TRBJ1-2
clone size: NA
D gene: TRBD1
V gene: TRBV5-1
CDR3 DNA: TGCGCCAGCAGCTTGGCCAGGGGGCTCGAAGGCTACACCTTC
CDR3 protein: CASSLARGLEGYTF

J gene: TRBJ2-3
clone size: NA
D gene: TRBD1
V gene: TRBV27
CDR3 DNA: TGTGCCAGCAGTTTTGGGGACAGGGCGAGAGATACGCAGTATTTT
CDR3 protein: CASSFGDRARDTQYF

J gene: TRBJ2-2
clone size: NA
D gene: TRBD1
V gene: TRBV27
CDR3 DNA: TGTGCCACAAAACAGGGGTTAAACACCGGGGAGCTGTTTTTT
CDR3 protein: CATKQGLNTGELFF

J gene: TRBJ2-3
clone size: once
D gene: NA
V gene: TRBV7-9
CDR3 DNA: TGTGCCAGCAGCTTAGGCGTGGGCGATACGCAGTATTTT
CDR3 protein: CASSLGVGDTQYF

J gene: TRBJ1-6
clone size: NA
D gene: NA
V gene: TRBV7-9
CDR3 DNA: TGTGCCAGCAGCTTACAAGCGGTGGGCTCACCCCTCCACTTT
CDR3 protein: CASSLQAVGSPLHF

J gene: TRBJ2-7
clone size: NA
D gene: NA
V gene: TRBV2
CDR3 DNA: TGTGCCAGCAGTGAAAGGACGTACGAGCAGTACTTC
CDR3 protein: CASSERTYEQYF

J gene: TRBJ1-3
clone size: NA
D gene: TRBD1
V gene: TRBV11-3
CDR3 DNA: TGTGCCAGCAGCCCCGGGACAGCTGGAAACACCATATATTTT
CDR3 protein: CASSPGTAGNTIYF

J gene: TRBJ2-3
clone size: NA
D gene: TRBD2
V gene: TRBV5-1
CDR3 DNA: TGCGCCAGCAGCCTGGGCGGGAGTCAGACAGATACGCAGTATTTT
CDR3 protein: CASSLGGSQTDTQYF

J gene: TRBJ2-7
clone size: NA
D gene: TRBD1
V gene: TRBV7-9
CDR3 DNA: TGTGCCAGCAGCTCAAACAGGGGGCCATACGAGCAGTACTTC
CDR3 protein: CASSSNRGPYEQYF

J gene: TRBJ2-5
clone size: once
D gene: NA
V gene: TRBV28
CDR3 DNA: TGTGCCAGCAGCCCCCCGGGGGGCGGGTTTGAGACCCAGTACTTC
CDR3 protein: CASSPPGGGFETQYF

J gene: TRBJ1-1
clone size: NA
D gene: NA
V gene: TRBV19
CDR3 DNA: TGTGCCAGTAGTAGGGGACTGGCGAACACTGAAGCTTTCTTT
CDR3 protein: CASSRGLANTEAFF

J gene: TRBJ1-4
clone size: once
D gene: NA
V gene: TRBV7-9
CDR3 DNA: TGTGCCAGCAGCTTATCGGGTGCAACTAATGAAGAACTGTTTTTT
CDR3 protein: CASSLSGATNEELFF

J gene: TRBJ2-7
clone size: NA
D gene: NA
V gene: TRBV6-1
CDR3 DNA: TGTGCCAGCAGTGAAGTGTGGGGATTCTCCTACGAGCAGTACTTC
CDR3 protein: CASSEVWGFSYEQYF

J gene: TRBJ1-6
clone size: NA
D gene: TRBD1
V gene: TRBV2
CDR3 DNA: TGTGCCAGCAGTGAAATTGGACAGGGTGGATTTTCACCCCTCCACTTT
CDR3 protein: CASSEIGQGGFSPLHF

J gene: TRBJ2-1
clone size: NA
D gene: NA
V gene: TRBV20-1
CDR3 DNA: TGCAGTGCTACTAGCGTCAATGAGCAGTTCTTC
CDR3 protein: CSATSVNEQFF

J gene: TRBJ2-3
clone size: NA
D gene: NA
V gene: TRBV28
CDR3 DNA: TGTGCCAGCGAAGACAAGCTTAGCACAGATACGCAGTATTTT
CDR3 protein: CASEDKLSTDTQYF

J gene: TRBJ2-7
clone size: NA
D gene: NA
V gene: TRBV30
CDR3 DNA: TGTGCCTGGAGTGGGGGGTCCTACGAGCAGTACTTC
CDR3 protein: CAWSGGSYEQYF

J gene: TRBJ1-5
clone size: NA
D gene: NA
V gene: TRBV2
CDR3 DNA: TGTGCCAGCTTTAAAGGACCCTTCAATAGCAATCAGCCCCAGCATTTT
CDR3 protein: CASFKGPFNSNQPQHF

J gene: TRBJ2-5
clone size: NA
D gene: TRBD1
V gene: TRBV5-5
CDR3 DNA: TGTGCCAGCAGCTTGGGGGACAGCCAAGAGACCCAGTACTTC
CDR3 protein: CASSLGDSQETQYF

J gene: TRBJ2-1
clone size: NA
D gene: NA
V gene: TRBV28
CDR3 DNA: TGTGCCAGCAGTTCGCGGGACCCACTACAGTTCTTC
CDR3 protein: CASSSRDPLQFF

J gene: TRBJ2-2
clone size: once
D gene: TRBD2
V gene: TRBV30
CDR3 DNA: TGTGCCTGGAGCGGGAGGGCGGACACCGGGGAGCTGTTTTTT
CDR3 protein: CAWSGRADTGELFF